The source of this TCR beta chain is a study of T cell responses to AZD1222 COVID-19 vaccine. Some clones are missing from TCRdb's copy, which holds only in-frame ones; the method was immunoSEQ multiplex PCR. Of some 130,000 clones listed, over 90% are singletons. This sequence was found in an adult in good health. The sequencing here drew on peripheral blood, taken on day 0 of AZD1222 vaccination.

For the CDR3, the DNA is TGTGCCAGCAGTGGTCGGGCTAGCGGACACACAGATACGCAGTATTTT. Protein product: CASSGRASGHTDTQYF. The chain combines TRBV2 with TRBJ2-3; 7 nucleotides align to TRBD2. The CDR3 has 16 amino acids. Losses at the gene ends were 4 bases for V and 2 bases for J; bases not matched to a gene: 9. Germline loops: CDR1 SNHLY, CDR2 FYNNEI.